The present T cell receptor (beta chain) was sequenced within a study of T cell responses to AZD1222 COVID-19 vaccine (TCRdb year 2021). Turning to the overall study: A total of 230 to 250 trial participants underwent TCR sequencing, of whom about 200 received two doses of AZD1222 and about 26 received two doses of the MenACWY control vaccine. Trial participants were enrolled into age subgroups of 18-55, 56-69 and 70-plus years, which contained around 150, 28 and 57 TCR-sequenced participants, respectively.

As for this clone: What antigen it recognizes has not been identified. Per-base quality was not reported, and no clone a single base away is much larger than it.

What the authors observed across the whole study: CD4 TCRs associated with the vaccine covered the entire spike protein, and the dominant responses were in regions 160-218 and 743-854. A significant rise in spike-specific TCR breadth and depth was observed after two AZD1222 doses relative to day 0 and relative to MenACWY recipients. No day 14 peak-response samples were available, so repertoires were characterized only after the peak T cell response. Conclusions about previously exposed vaccinees are limited, since just a handful of AZD1222 recipients were seropositive for SARS-CoV-2 at baseline. Participants were mostly white British, with more females than males. The authors suggested clonal diversity may have been underestimated. In the small 56-69-year group, the increase in depth fell short of significance, most likely because of low power. Epitopes outside the regions mutated in the B.1.351 and B.1.1.7 variants were reportedly recognized by nearly half of the unique spike-specific TCRs.

Between the V and J ends, shortened by 3 bases and 0 bases respectively, the junction contains 17 bases. The CDR3 runs 17 residues from the cysteine to the phenylalanine. The CDR3 DNA has 51 bases and is translated from base 1. CDR1 MGHRA and CDR2 YSYEKL were looked up in the germline V gene. The time point label corresponds to: about 28 days (+/-7) after the second vaccine dose. Because spike-specific TCR depth and breadth did not differ between the two schedules, AZD1222 recipients who got a second dose at roughly 4 weeks were pooled with those who got a second dose at roughly 12 weeks. Samples from vaccinated people were obtained from the UK trials COV001 and COV002, which included a single-blind randomized controlled phase 2/3 trial of AZD1222 (ChAdOx1 nCoV-19) in healthy adults. Trial participant PBMC samples were collected at day 0 and day 28 after the second dose for TCRbeta chain sequencing.

The CDR3 regions of human TCRbeta chains were subjected to immunosequencing. The study's processing was this. TCRs in the repertoires were matched against a reference library of SARS-CoV-2-specific TCRs that had been generated with the MIRA antigen-specificity platform. Breadth was defined as the fraction of unique TCRs that were SARS-CoV-2-associated. Depth was defined as the fraction of total T cells that were SARS-CoV-2-associated. Using the MIRA data, each spike-specific TCR was assigned both to the spike region to which the TCR was reactive and to a CD4 or CD8 class. Log10-transformed breadth and depth values were compared by one-way ANOVA with Sidak's multiple comparisons tests. TCRdb retrieved this table from immuneACCESS and kept in-frame rearrangements only. Not all clones are present; in checked studies, unresolved V genes account for under half, and no reason is known for the remainder. V and J calls and clone size are those listed in that table; D and trimming were worked out from the DNA. The sample table shows 110,000 to 150,000 clones, and roughly 90% are seen once. About 1.9% of the sample is taken by the ten largest.

Here the sequenced sample was peripheral blood, taken 28 days after the second AZD1222 dose. The sequence was collected from an adult who received the AZD1222 COVID-19 vaccine. Rearrangement joined TRBV4-1 to TRBJ1-1; possibly the D gene is TRBD1, per 5 matching bases. The nucleotide sequence is TGCGCCAGCAGCCAGACCGGGACTCTTATCATGAACACTGAAGCTTTCTTT. Translated, this is CASSQTGTLIMNTEAFF.